This paragraph reports one T cell receptor (beta chain). Antigen specificity is unknown. Documented time point: week 11, during vaccination. All doses held 300 ug of mutant IDH1 20-mer peptide, with topical imiquimod. The data were taken from a study of a mutant IDH1 vaccine in newly diagnosed glioma. Study in general: Following radiotherapy alone, or alongside temozolomide cycles, vaccination was started after an interval of 4-6 weeks.

The table came from immunoSEQ multiplex PCR; TCRdb's copy has only in-frame clones and leaves some out. The table lists tens of thousands of clones, around 77% of them singletons. Sample: PBMCs, taken from a glioma patient whose treatment included an IDH1 peptide vaccine. The sequence was collected from a woman in her late teens or twenties with glioma.

The chain's CDR3 is CASSGTGGTNEKLFF. The CDR3 nucleotides read TGTGCCAGCAGTGGGACAGGGGGCACTAATGAAAAACTGTTTTTT. V gene TRBV6-1 combines with J gene TRBJ1-4; 11 bases line up with TRBD1. Germline loops: CDR1 MNHNS, CDR2 SASEGT. J was trimmed by 2 bases and V by 4 bases; bases with no gene match: 0. CDR3 length: 15 amino acids.